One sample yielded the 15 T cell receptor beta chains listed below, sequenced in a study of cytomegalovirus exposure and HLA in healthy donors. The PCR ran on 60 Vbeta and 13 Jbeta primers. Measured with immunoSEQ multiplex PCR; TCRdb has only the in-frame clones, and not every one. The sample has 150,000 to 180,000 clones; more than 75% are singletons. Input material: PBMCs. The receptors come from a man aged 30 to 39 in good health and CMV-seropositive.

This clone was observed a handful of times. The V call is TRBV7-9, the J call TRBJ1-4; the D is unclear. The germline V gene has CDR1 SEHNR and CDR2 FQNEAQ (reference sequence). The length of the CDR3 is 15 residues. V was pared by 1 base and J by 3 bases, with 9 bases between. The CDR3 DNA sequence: TGTGCCAGCAGCTTAGGAGGTCGACCTAATGAAAAACTGTTTTTT. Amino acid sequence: CASSLGGRPNEKLFF.

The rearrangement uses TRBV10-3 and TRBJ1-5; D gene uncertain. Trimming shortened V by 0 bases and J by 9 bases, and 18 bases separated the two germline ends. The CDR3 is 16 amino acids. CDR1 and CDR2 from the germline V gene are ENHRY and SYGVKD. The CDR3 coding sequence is TGTGCCATCAGTGAGTCGCTTCCAACCCCAGGTTTGCCCCAGCATTTT. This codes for CAISESLPTPGLPQHF.

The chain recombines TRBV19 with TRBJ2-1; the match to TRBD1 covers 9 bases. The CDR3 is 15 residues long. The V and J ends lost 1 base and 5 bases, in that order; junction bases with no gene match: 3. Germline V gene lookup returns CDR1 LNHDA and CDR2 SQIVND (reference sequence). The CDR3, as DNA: TGTGCCAGTAGTATAGTTTGGACAGGGGACAATGAGCAGTTCTTC. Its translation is CASSIVWTGDNEQFF.

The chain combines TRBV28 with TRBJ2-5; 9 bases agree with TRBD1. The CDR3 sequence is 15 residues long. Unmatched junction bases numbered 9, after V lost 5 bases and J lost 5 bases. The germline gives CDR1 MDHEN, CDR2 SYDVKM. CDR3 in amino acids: CASSELQGARETQYF. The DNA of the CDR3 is TGTGCCAGCAGTGAGCTACAGGGGGCTCGGGAGACCCAGTACTTC.

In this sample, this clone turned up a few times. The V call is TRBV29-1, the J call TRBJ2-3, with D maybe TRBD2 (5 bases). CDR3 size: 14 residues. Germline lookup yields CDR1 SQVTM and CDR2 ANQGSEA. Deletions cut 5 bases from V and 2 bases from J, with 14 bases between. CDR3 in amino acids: CSVLRTPNTDTQYF. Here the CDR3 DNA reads TGCAGCGTTCTTAGGACTCCGAACACAGATACGCAGTATTTT.

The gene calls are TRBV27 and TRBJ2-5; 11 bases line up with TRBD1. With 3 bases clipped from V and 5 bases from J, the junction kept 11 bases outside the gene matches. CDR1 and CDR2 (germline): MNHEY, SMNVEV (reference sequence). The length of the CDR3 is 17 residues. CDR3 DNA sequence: TGTGCCAGCAGTTTTCTTTTTGGACAGGGGGCGCAGGAGACCCAGTACTTC. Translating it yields CASSFLFGQGAQETQYF.

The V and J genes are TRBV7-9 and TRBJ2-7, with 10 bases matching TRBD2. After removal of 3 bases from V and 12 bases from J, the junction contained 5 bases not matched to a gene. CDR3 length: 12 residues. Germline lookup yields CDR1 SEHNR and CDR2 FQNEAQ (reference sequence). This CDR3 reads CASSFPSGSLYF. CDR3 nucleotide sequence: TGTGCCAGCAGCTTCCCTAGCGGGAGTCTGTACTTC. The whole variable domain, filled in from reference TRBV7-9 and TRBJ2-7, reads DTGVSQNPRHKITKRGQNVTFRCDPISEHNRLYWYRQTLGQGPEFLTYFQNEAQLEKSRLLSDRFSAERPKGSFSTLEIQRTEQGDSAMYLCASSFPSGSLYFGPGTRLTVT.

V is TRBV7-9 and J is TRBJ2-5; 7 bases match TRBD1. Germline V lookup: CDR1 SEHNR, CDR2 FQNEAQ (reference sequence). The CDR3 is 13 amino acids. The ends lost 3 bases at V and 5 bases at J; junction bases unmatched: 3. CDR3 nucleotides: TGTGCCAGCAGCTTGCTAGGGGGCGAGACCCAGTACTTC. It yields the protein CASSLLGGETQYF.

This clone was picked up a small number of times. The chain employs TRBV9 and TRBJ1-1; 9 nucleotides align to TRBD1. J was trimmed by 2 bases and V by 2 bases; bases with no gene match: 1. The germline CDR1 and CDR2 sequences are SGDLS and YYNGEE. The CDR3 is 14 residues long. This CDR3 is CASSVDRGNTEAFF. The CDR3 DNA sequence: TGTGCCAGCAGCGTGGACAGGGGTAACACTGAAGCTTTCTTT.

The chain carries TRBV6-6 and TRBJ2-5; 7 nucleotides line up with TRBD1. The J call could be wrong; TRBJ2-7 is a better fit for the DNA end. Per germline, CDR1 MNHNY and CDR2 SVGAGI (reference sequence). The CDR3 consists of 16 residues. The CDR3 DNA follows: TGTGCCAGCAGTTTCCCGGGGACAGCTAGCTCCTACGAGCAGTACTTC. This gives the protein CASSFPGTASSYEQYF.

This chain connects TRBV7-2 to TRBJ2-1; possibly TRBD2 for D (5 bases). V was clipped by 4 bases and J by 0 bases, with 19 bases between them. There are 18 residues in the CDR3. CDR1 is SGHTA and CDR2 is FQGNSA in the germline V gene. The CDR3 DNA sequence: TGTGCCAGCAGCTCGACTCGACGGACTCAGAGCTCCTACAATGAGCAGTTCTTC. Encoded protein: CASSSTRRTQSSYNEQFF.

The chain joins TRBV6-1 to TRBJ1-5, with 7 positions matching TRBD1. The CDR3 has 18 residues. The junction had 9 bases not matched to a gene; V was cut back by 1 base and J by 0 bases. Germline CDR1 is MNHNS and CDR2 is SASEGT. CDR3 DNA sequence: TGTGCCAGCAGTGAAGGTTTCGGGGGACAGCTTAGCAATCAGCCCCAGCATTTT. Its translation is CASSEGFGGQLSNQPQHF.

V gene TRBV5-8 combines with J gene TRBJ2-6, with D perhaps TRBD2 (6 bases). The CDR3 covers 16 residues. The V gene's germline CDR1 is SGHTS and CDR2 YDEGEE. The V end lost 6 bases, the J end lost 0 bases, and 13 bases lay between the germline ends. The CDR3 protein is CASNPGDPSGANVLTF. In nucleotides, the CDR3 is TGTGCCAGCAACCCGGGAGACCCCTCTGGGGCCAACGTCCTGACTTTC.

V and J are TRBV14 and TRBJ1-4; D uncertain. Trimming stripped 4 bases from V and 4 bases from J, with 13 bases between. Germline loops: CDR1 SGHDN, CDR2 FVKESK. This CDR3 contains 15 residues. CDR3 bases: TGTGCCAGCAGCCCCTACAGAGGGATTAATGAAAAACTGTTTTTT. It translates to CASSPYRGINEKLFF.

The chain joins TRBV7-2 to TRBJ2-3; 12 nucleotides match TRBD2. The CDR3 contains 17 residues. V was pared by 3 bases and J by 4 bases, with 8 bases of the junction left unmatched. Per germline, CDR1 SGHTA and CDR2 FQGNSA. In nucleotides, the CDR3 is TGTGCCAGCAGCTTCTTGGCTCTAGCGGGAGGGGCAGATACGCAGTATTTT. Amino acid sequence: CASSFLALAGGADTQYF.